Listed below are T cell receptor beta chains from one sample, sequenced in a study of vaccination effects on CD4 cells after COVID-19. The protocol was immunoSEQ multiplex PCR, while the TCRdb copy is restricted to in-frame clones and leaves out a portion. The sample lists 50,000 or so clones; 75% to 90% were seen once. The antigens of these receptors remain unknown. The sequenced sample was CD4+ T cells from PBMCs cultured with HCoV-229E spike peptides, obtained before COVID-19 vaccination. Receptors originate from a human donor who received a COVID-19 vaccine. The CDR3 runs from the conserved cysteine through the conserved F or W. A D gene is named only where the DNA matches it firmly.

CDR3 protein: CASSHTGGGQPQHF
V gene: TRBV3-1/TRBV3-2
D gene: TRBD1

CDR3 protein: CASAGQGSSTDTQYF
V gene: TRBV18
D gene: TRBD1

CDR3 protein: CASRRTGDWETQYF
V gene: TRBV19
D gene: TRBD1

CDR3 protein: CASSETGYGSPLHF
V gene: TRBV2
D gene: -

CDR3 protein: CASSPIAGPQETQYF
V gene: TRBV9
D gene: TRBD2

CDR3 protein: CASSLGQDYGYTF
V gene: TRBV27
D gene: -

CDR3 protein: CASSLPRSSISGGEPDTQYF
V gene: TRBV5-1
D gene: TRBD2

CDR3 protein: CASLSRQRFEAFF
V gene: TRBV12-3/TRBV12-4
D gene: -

CDR3 protein: CASSQEVTVSYNEQFF
V gene: TRBV4-3
D gene: -

CDR3 protein: CASGALGAQLHIGFGGEQFF
V gene: TRBV12-5
D gene: -

CDR3 protein: CASSPRQGNTEAFF
V gene: TRBV9
D gene: TRBD1

CDR3 protein: CASSLTLGTGDSGNTIYF
V gene: TRBV13
D gene: -

CDR3 protein: CASSTGTGDNQPQHF
V gene: TRBV19
D gene: TRBD1

CDR3 protein: CATLRDRTTPLHF
V gene: TRBV19
D gene: TRBD1

CDR3 protein: CASSFGGTNTGELFF
V gene: TRBV5-6
D gene: -

CDR3 protein: CASSTYRGQVGNTIYF
V gene: TRBV6-2/TRBV6-3
D gene: TRBD1

CDR3 protein: CATSTRDLLTGELFF
V gene: TRBV24-1
D gene: -

CDR3 protein: CASSLRTGGRNTEAFF
V gene: TRBV5-1
D gene: TRBD1

CDR3 protein: CASSSIALAKNIQYF
V gene: TRBV28
D gene: -

CDR3 protein: CASSFGDRPGPQHF
V gene: TRBV7-2
D gene: TRBD1

CDR3 protein: CASSLGLGTGYTF
V gene: TRBV5-4
D gene: -

CDR3 protein: CASSLDSTDTQYF
V gene: TRBV12-3/TRBV12-4
D gene: -

CDR3 protein: CASSLESETQYF
V gene: TRBV12-3/TRBV12-4
D gene: -

CDR3 protein: CASPEGPGTRIPETQYF
V gene: TRBV5-8
D gene: TRBD2

CDR3 protein: CASSPVQANYGYTF
V gene: TRBV7-9
D gene: -

CDR3 protein: CATSRVESNQPQHF
V gene: TRBV15
D gene: -

CDR3 protein: CASSVGPGRGYNEQFF
V gene: TRBV9
D gene: TRBD1

CDR3 protein: CASSLMRAVGETQYF
V gene: TRBV7-9
D gene: -

CDR3 protein: CASSRGDTNQPQHF
V gene: TRBV21-1
D gene: -

CDR3 protein: CASSSGTGLSTDTQYF
V gene: TRBV7-3
D gene: TRBD1

CDR3 protein: CASSIGALSMNTEAFF
V gene: TRBV19
D gene: -

CDR3 protein: CASSSKDRVNGELFF
V gene: TRBV18
D gene: TRBD1